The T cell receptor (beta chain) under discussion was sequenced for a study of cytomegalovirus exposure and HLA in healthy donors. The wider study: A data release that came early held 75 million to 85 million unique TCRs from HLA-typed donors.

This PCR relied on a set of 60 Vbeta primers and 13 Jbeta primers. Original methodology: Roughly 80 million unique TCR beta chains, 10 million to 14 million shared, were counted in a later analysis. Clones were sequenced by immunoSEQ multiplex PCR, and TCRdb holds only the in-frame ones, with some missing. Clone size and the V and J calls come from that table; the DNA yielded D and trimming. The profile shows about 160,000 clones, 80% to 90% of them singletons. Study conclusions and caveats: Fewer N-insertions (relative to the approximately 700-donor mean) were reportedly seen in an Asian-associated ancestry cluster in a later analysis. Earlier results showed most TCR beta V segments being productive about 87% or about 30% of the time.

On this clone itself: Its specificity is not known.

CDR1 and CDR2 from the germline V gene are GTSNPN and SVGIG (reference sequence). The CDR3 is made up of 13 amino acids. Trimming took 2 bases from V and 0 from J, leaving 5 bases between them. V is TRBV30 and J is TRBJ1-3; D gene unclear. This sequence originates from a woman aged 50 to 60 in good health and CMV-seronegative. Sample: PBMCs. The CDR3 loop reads CAWSSSSGNTIYF. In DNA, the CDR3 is TGTGCCTGGAGTTCGAGCTCTGGAAACACCATATATTTT.